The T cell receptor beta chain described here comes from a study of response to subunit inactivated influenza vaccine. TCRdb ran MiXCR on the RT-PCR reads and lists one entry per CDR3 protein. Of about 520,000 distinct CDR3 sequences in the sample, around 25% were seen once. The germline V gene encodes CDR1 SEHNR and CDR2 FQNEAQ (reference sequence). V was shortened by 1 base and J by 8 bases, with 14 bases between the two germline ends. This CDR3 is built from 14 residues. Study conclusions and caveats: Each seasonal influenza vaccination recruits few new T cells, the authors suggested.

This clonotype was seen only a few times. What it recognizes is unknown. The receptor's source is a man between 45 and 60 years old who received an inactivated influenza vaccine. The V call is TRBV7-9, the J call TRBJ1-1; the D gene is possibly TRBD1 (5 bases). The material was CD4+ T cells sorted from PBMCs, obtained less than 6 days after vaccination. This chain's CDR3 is CASSLDSGTAEAFF. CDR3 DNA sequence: TGTGCCAGCAGCTTAGATTCGGGGACGGCGGAAGCTTTCTTT.